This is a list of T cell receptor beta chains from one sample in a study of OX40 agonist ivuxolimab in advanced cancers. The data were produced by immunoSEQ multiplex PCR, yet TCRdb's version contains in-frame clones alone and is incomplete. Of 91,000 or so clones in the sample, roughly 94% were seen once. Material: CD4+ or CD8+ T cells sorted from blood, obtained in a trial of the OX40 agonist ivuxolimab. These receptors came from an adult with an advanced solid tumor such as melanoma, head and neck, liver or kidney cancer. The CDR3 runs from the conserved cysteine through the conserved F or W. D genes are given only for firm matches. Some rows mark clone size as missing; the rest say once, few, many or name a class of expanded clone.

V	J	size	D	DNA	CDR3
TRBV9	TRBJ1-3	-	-	TGTGCCAGCAGCGTAGGTGGACCGGGTTCGGGAAACACCATATATTTT	CASSVGGPGSGNTIYF
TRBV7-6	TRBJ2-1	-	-	TGTGCCAGCAGCTTATTGGGACTTACATACAATGAGCAGTTCTTC	CASSLLGLTYNEQFF
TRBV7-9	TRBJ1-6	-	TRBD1	TGTGCCAGTAGCTGGGGACAGGGGTCAAATTCACCCCTCCACTTT	CASSWGQGSNSPLHF
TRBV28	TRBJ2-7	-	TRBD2	TGTGCCAGCAGTCCACCCGGGTCTCTGCGGGGGGAGCAGTACTTC	CASSPPGSLRGEQYF
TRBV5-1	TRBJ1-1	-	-	TGCGCCAGCAGCTTGGGGGGGCCGTTT	CASSLGGPF
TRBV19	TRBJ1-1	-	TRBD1	TGTGCCAGTAGTATAGGATTTAATGGGGACAGGGGTACTGAAGCTTTCTTT	CASSIGFNGDRGTEAFF
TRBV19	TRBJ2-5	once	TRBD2	TGTGCCAGTAGTATAATGGCGGGAGCTGAGACCCAGTACTTC	CASSIMAGAETQYF
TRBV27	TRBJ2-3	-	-	TGTGCCAGCAGTTTACTGGCCCCCCCTCGCACAGATACGCAGTATTTT	CASSLLAPPRTDTQYF
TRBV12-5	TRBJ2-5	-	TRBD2	TGTGCTAGTGGTTTGCGGTGGACTAGCGGGGTGTCCCGGGAGACCCAGTACTTC	CASGLRWTSGVSRETQYF
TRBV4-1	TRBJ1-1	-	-	TGCGCCAGCAGCCAAGGCGGCGGGAAGGGGCACACTGAAGCTTTCTTT	CASSQGGGKGHTEAFF
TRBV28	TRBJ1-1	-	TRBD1	TGTGCCAGCAGTTTGGGGACAGGGGGGAACACTGAAGCTTTCTTT	CASSLGTGGNTEAFF
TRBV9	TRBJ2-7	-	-	TGTGCCAGCAGCGTAGTTGGCAACTCCTACGAGCAGTACTTC	CASSVVGNSYEQYF
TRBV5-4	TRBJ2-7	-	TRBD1	TGTGCCAGCAGCCTGGGACAGGGGCCTATCTACGAGCAGTACTTC	CASSLGQGPIYEQYF
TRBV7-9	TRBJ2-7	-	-	TGTGCTAGCAGCCCCCCGGGAGCCTACGAGCAGTACTTC	CASSPPGAYEQYF
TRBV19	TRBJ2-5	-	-	TGTGCCAGTAGTAGCATACAAGAGACCCAGTACTTC	CASSSIQETQYF
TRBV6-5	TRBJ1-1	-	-	TGTGCCAGCAGTTACTCCTTCGGGGATCTGAACACTGAAGCTTTCTTT	CASSYSFGDLNTEAFF
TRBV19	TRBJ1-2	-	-	TGTGCCAGTAGTATCGTCGCAGGGGACTATGGCTACACCTTC	CASSIVAGDYGYTF
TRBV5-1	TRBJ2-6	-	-	TGCGCCAGCAGCTTTAATGTAGCAGGGCCTAACTCTGGGGCCAACGTCCTGACTTTC	CASSFNVAGPNSGANVLTF
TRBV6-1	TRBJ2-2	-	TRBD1	TGTGCCAGCAGTGAGCAGGGGGCGGCGACCGGGGAGCTGTTTTTT	CASSEQGAATGELFF
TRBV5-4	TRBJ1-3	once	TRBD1	TGTGCCAGCAGCTCAGGGGGACAGCTCTCTGGAAACACCATATATTTT	CASSSGGQLSGNTIYF
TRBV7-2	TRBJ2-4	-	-	TGTGCCAGCAGCCCCAGACGGACACTAGCCAAAAACATTCAGTACTTC	CASSPRRTLAKNIQYF
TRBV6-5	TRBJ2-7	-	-	TGTGCCAGCAGTTATGGGTTAGGCCCTACGACGGGCGAGCAGTACTTC	CASSYGLGPTTGEQYF
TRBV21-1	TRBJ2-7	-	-	TGTGCCAGCAGCACGCCGGGACAGGGTTATCTAGCGGGCCCCTCTAGCCCCTACGAGCAGTACTTC	CASSTPGQGYLAGPSSPYEQYF
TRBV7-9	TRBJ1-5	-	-	TGTGCCAGCAGCCCGGAGAGCAATCAGCCCCAGCATTTT	CASSPESNQPQHF
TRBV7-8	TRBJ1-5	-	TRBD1	TGTGCCAGCAGCCCCCGGACAGGGAAGAGCAATCAGCCCCAGCATTTT	CASSPRTGKSNQPQHF
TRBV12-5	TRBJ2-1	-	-	TGTGCTAGTGGTTTGCTCAGGGTCAGGGGCAATGAGCAGTTCTTC	CASGLLRVRGNEQFF
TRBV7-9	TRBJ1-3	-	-	TGTGCCAGCACCGTCCCCATGGGGGCGGCTGGAAACACCATATATTTT	CASTVPMGAAGNTIYF
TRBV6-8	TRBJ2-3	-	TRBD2	TGTGCCAGCAGTTGGGCTAGCGGGAGGGCGGGGGATACGCAGTATTTT	CASSWASGRAGDTQYF
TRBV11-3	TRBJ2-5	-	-	TGTGCCAGCAGCTCCCAGGCCCTTGGAGAGACCCAGTACTTC	CASSSQALGETQYF
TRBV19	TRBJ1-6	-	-	TGTGCCAGTAGTACATGGACCAATTCACCCCTCCACTTT	CASSTWTNSPLHF
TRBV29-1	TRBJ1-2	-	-	TGCAGCGTTGAGGGCGCGGACAGTACTAACTATGGCTACACCTTC	CSVEGADSTNYGYTF
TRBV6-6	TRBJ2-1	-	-	TGTGCCAGCAGTGCGTCAGGGCGGGAGCAGTTCTTC	CASSASGREQFF
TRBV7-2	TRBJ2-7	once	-	TGTGCCAGCAGCCCCCTTCGGGGCGGCCCAGCAAGATTC	CASSPLRGGPARF
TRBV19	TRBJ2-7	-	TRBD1	TGTGCCAGTAGTTCTAGGGACAGGGGGATCAACGAGCAGTACTTC	CASSSRDRGINEQYF
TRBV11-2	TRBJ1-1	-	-	TGTGCCAGCAGTTCCGGTCCGAACACTGAAGCTTTCTTT	CASSSGPNTEAFF
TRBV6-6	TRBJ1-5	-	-	TGTGCCAGCAGTTACCCCGGCGAGGGTCAGCCCCAGCATTTT	CASSYPGEGQPQHF